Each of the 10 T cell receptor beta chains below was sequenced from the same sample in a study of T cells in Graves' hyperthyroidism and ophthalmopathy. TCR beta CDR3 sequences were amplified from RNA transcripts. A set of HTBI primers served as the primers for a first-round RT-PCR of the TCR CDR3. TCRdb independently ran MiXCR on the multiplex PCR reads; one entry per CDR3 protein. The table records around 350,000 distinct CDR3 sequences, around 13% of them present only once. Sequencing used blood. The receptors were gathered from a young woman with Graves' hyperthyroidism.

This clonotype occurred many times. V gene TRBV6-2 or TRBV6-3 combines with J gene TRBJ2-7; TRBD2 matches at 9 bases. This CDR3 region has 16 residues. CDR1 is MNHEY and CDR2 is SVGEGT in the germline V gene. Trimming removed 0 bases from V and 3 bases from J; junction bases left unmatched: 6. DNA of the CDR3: TGTGCCAGCAGTTACTCGACTAGCGGATTGTTCTACGAGCAGTACTTC. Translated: CASSYSTSGLFYEQYF.

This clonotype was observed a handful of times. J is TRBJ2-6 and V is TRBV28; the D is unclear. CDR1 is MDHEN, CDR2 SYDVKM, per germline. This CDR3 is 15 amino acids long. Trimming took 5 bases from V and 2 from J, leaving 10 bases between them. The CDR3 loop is CASSVNGPGANVLTF. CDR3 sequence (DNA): TGTGCCAGCAGTGTTAATGGGCCTGGGGCCAACGTCCTGACTTTC.

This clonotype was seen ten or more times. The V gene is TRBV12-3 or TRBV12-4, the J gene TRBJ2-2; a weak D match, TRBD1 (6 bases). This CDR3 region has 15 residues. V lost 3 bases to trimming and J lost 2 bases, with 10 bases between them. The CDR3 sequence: CASSFPQGNTGELFF. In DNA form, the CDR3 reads TGTGCCAGCAGTTTTCCACAGGGCAACACCGGGGAGCTGTTTTTT.

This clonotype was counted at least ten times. This chain's CDR3 is CASSLGGTSQPQHF. CDR3 coding DNA: TGTGCCAGCAGCCTGGGGGGTACCAGTCAGCCCCAGCATTTT. The J gene is TRBJ1-5, the V gene TRBV6-2 or TRBV6-3; D is perhaps TRBD1 (5 bases). Germline CDR1 reads MNHEY; CDR2 reads SVGEGT. The CDR3 runs to 14 residues. The V end lost 6 bases, the J end lost 6 bases, and 15 bases lay between the germline ends.

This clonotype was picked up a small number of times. CDR3 sequence (DNA): TGCGCCAGCAGCCCCCAAGGATTCACAGATACGCAGTATTTT. Residues: CASSPQGFTDTQYF. J is TRBJ2-3 and V is TRBV4-3, with D unresolved. The length of the CDR3 is 14 residues. V gave up 4 bases and J gave up 2 bases, with 10 bases separating them. Germline values: CDR1 LGHNA, CDR2 YSLEER.

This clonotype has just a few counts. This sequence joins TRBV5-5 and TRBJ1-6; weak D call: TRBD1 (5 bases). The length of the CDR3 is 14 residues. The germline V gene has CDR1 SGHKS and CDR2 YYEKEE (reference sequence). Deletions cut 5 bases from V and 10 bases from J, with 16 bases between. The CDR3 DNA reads TGTGCCAGCAGGGCTCGGATCCGGGACTCACCCCTCCACTTT. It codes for CASRARIRDSPLHF.

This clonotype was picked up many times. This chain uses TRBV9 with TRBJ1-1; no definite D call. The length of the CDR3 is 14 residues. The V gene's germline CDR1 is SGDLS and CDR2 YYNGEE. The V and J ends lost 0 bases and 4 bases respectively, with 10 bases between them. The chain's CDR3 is CASSVAVGSTEAFF. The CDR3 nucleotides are TGTGCCAGCAGCGTAGCTGTGGGGTCCACTGAAGCTTTCTTT.

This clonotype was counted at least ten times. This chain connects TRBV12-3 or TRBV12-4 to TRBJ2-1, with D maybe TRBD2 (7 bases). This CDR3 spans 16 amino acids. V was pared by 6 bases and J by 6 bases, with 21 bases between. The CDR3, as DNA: TGTGCCAGCAGCCTGGGGGCTAGCGGCCTCGGCAATGAGCAGTTCTTC. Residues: CASSLGASGLGNEQFF.

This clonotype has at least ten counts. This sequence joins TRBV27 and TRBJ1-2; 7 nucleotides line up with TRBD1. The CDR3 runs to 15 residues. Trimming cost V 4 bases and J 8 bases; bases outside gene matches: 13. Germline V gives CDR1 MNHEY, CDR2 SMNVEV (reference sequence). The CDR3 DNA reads TGTGCCAGCAGTTCCCCGAGGCAGGGGGTGCTCGGCTACACCTTC. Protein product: CASSSPRQGVLGYTF.

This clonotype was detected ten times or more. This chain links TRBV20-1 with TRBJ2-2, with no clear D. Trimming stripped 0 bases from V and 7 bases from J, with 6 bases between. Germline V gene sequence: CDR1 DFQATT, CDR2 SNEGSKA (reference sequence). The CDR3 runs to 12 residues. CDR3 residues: CSAREGYGELFF. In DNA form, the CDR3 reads TGCAGTGCTAGAGAGGGGTACGGGGAGCTGTTTTTT.